This entry is about one T cell receptor beta chain. The antigen remains undetermined. This specimen belongs to a study of T cells in Graves' hyperthyroidism and ophthalmopathy. Across the study: Peripheral blood was drawn at first diagnosis, prior to all treatment. Study-wide results and caveats: From stable hyperthyroidism, ophthalmopathy was separated by a 13 V-J model.

TCR beta CDR3 regions were amplified from RNA transcripts. When the TCR CDR3 underwent first-round RT-PCR, the HTBI primer set was used. TCRdb re-called the multiplex PCR reads with MiXCR, one entry per CDR3 protein. This table holds about 420,000 distinct CDR3 sequences, around 14% found once. The hyperthyroidism was newly diagnosed and had lasted under 2 months; the patients were aged 18 to 65. The CDR3 runs 12 residues. V was shortened by 0 bases and J by 6 bases, with 4 bases between the two germline ends. CDR1 SGHNT and CDR2 YYREEE come from the germline V gene (reference sequence). The material sequenced was blood. The chain employs TRBV5-4 and TRBJ2-1; D unclear. This TCR was recovered from a woman between 18 and 29 years old with Graves' hyperthyroidism. CDR3 protein: CASSLERNEQFF. The CDR3 DNA reads TGTGCCAGCAGCTTGGAGCGCAATGAGCAGTTCTTC.